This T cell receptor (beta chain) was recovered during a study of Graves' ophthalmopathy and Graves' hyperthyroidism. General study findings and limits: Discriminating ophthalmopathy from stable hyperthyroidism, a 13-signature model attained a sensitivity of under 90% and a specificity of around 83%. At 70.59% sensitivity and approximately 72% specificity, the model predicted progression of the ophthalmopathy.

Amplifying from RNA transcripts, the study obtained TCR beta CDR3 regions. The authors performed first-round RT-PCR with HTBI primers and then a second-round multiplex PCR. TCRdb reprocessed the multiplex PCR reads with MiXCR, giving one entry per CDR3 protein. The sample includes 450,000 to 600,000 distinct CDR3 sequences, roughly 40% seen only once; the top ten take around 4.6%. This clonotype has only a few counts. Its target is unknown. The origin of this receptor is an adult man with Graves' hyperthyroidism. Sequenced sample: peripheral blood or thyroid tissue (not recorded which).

CDR3 sequence: CASRGQFGNQPQHF. The CDR3 DNA reads TGTGCCAGTAGAGGACAGTTTGGCAATCAGCCCCAGCATTTT. The J gene is TRBJ1-5, the V gene TRBV19; tentative D call: TRBD1 (6 bases). V was trimmed by 6 bases and J by 2 bases, leaving 11 bases between them. Germline V gives CDR1 LNHDA, CDR2 SQIVND (reference sequence). CDR3 length: 14 residues.